The rows below give T cell receptor beta chains drawn from one sample of a study of T-cell reconstitution after alpha-beta-depleted transplantation in children. Each CDR3 protein gets one entry after TCRdb re-called the PCR reads with MiXCR. The sample has roughly 500,000 distinct CDR3 sequences; about 33% are singletons. Sequenced material: PBMCs from the stem cell graft donor, taken from the stem cell graft. These receptors were collected from a human donor who donated a stem cell graft to a child with aplastic anemia. The CDR3 runs from the conserved cysteine through the conserved F or W. D genes are given only for firm matches. The listing skips clone size in some rows; elsewhere it reads once, few, many or a size class.

TRBV24-1	few	TRBJ1-2	-	13	TGTGCCACCAGTGATACCCCTAACTATGGCTACACCTTC	CATSDTPNYGYTF
TRBV7-2	few	TRBJ1-5	TRBD1	18	TGTGCCAGCAGCTTAGCCGGGACAGGGGCTGGAGGCAATCAGCCCCAGCATTTT	CASSLAGTGAGGNQPQHF
TRBV11-3	few	TRBJ1-1	TRBD1	16	TGTGCCAGCAGCTTCGTCCCCACAGGGGGAGGCACTGAAGCTTTCTTT	CASSFVPTGGGTEAFF
TRBV7-2	-	TRBJ2-6	-	15	TGTGCCAGCAGGACACAGAGCTCTGGGGCCAACGTCCTGACTTTC	CASRTQSSGANVLTF
TRBV20-1	-	TRBJ1-1	TRBD1	11	TGCAGTGGGACAGGGGGCTCTGAAGCTTTCTTT	CSGTGGSEAFF
TRBV20-1	-	TRBJ1-4	-	15	TGCAGTGCTAGAAACAGGGTCGCAACTAATGAAAAACTGTTTTTT	CSARNRVATNEKLFF
TRBV3-1	-	TRBJ1-5	-	15	TGTGCCAGCAGCCAAGATCCGACGAACAATCAGCCCCAGCATTTT	CASSQDPTNNQPQHF
TRBV7-2	-	TRBJ1-5	-	12	TGTGCCAGCAGTCGTGAGCGTCAGCCCCAGCATTTT	CASSRERQPQHF
TRBV12-3/TRBV12-4	-	TRBJ2-2	TRBD1	15	TGTGCCAGCAGGGGGCTGGGACAGAAGACCGGGGAGCTGTTTTTT	CASRGLGQKTGELFF
TRBV29-1	-	TRBJ1-1	TRBD1	16	TGCAGCGTTGAAGGGGAAGCAGGGGGCTGGGGAACTGAAGCTTTCTTT	CSVEGEAGGWGTEAFF
TRBV7-2	-	TRBJ2-5	TRBD2	15	TGTGCCAGCCTTCTAGCGGGAGGGCCAGGGGAGACCCAGTACTTC	CASLLAGGPGETQYF
TRBV9	few	TRBJ2-2	-	16	TGTGCCAGCAGCGTAGCCGGTAGCGGAAGCACCGGGGAGCTGTTTTTT	CASSVAGSGSTGELFF
TRBV7-6	-	TRBJ2-5	TRBD2	22	TGTGCCAGCAGCTTAGCGCAAGGGGCCGTGGGACTAGCGGGGGATTCTCAAGAGACCCAGTACTTC	CASSLAQGAVGLAGDSQETQYF
TRBV18	once	TRBJ1-1	-	13	TGTGCCAGCTCACCTACAAGGACAGTTGAAGCTTTCTTT	CASSPTRTVEAFF
TRBV6-2/TRBV6-3	-	TRBJ2-5	-	15	TGTGCCAGCAGTTACATCGGACCACTACAAGAGACCCAGTACTTC	CASSYIGPLQETQYF
TRBV18	few	TRBJ1-1	-	14	TGTGCCAGCTCACCCGGGACGCTAAGGACTGAAGCTTTCTTT	CASSPGTLRTEAFF
TRBV29-1	few	TRBJ1-2	-	16	TGCAGCGTTGAAGCAGGTGGGAACAGTGATAACTATGGCTACACCTTC	CSVEAGGNSDNYGYTF
TRBV29-1	-	TRBJ2-5	-	10	TGCAGCGGTCAGCAAGAGACCCAGTACTTC	CSGQQETQYF
TRBV19	-	TRBJ1-5	TRBD1	15	TGTGCCAGTAGTGCCGTTGGACAGGGTGATCAGCCCCAGCATTTT	CASSAVGQGDQPQHF
TRBV11-2	-	TRBJ2-1	-	16	TGTGCCAGCAGTTCACCATGGGGCGGGGATTACAATGAGCAGTTCTTC	CASSSPWGGDYNEQFF
TRBV20-1	many	TRBJ1-1	-	11	TGCAGTGTCTGGGTGAACACTGAAGCTTTCTTT	CSVWVNTEAFF
TRBV12-3/TRBV12-4	-	TRBJ2-2	-	17	TGTGCCAGCAGTCTACCCCGGGGGAGCTTCAACACCGGGGAGCTGTTTTTT	CASSLPRGSFNTGELFF
TRBV12-3/TRBV12-4	-	TRBJ1-5	-	15	TGTGCCAGCAGTTCAATGGGACTGTTTAATCAGCCCCAGCATTTT	CASSSMGLFNQPQHF
TRBV20-1	few	TRBJ2-3	-	15	TGCAGTGCCGAGACAGGCCAAACGAGCACAGATACGCAGTATTTT	CSAETGQTSTDTQYF
TRBV27	few	TRBJ2-1	-	13	TGTGCCAGCAGTTTGGGGACGATCAATGAGCAGTTCTTC	CASSLGTINEQFF
TRBV12-5	-	TRBJ2-1	TRBD2	15	TGTGCTAGTGGTTGGCTCGGGACTACCTACAATGAGCAGTTCTTC	CASGWLGTTYNEQFF
TRBV7-2	few	TRBJ2-7	TRBD1	16	TGTGCCAGCAGCAAATGGGGACAGGCGAGCTCCTACGAGCAGTACTTC	CASSKWGQASSYEQYF
TRBV4-2	-	TRBJ2-1	-	13	TGTGCCAGCAGCCAAGTCCTGAGGAATGAGCAGTTCTTC	CASSQVLRNEQFF
TRBV5-1	-	TRBJ1-4	-	17	TGCGCCAGCAGCTTGGGTCAGGGATGGGCAACTAATGAAAAACTGTTTTTT	CASSLGQGWATNEKLFF
TRBV20-1	-	TRBJ1-1	-	14	TGCAGTGTAAGGGCAACTCTTTCTCTGGCTGAAGCTTTCTTT	CSVRATLSLAEAFF
TRBV20-1	-	TRBJ1-2	-	15	TGCAGTGCTAGAGACTCCGGGGGCACTAACTATGGCTACACCTTC	CSARDSGGTNYGYTF
TRBV4-3	-	TRBJ2-1	-	14	TGCGCCAGCAGCCAAACAAACAGGGTAAATGAGCAGTTCTTC	CASSQTNRVNEQFF
TRBV24-1	-	TRBJ2-5	-	14	TGTGCCACCAGTGATCCCGGGACAAAAGAGACCCAGTACTTC	CATSDPGTKETQYF
TRBV20-1	few	TRBJ2-6	-	16	TGCAGTGGAGGGGTAGTGAGCAGCTCTGGGGCCAACGTCCTGACTTTC	CSGGVVSSSGANVLTF
TRBV19	-	TRBJ1-5	-	17	TGTGCCAGTAGTATAGATCTATACGGGGGCTCGAATCAGCCCCAGCATTTT	CASSIDLYGGSNQPQHF
TRBV15	-	TRBJ2-1	-	16	TGTGCCACCAGCAGAGATCTCGGGCGGGTCTACAATGAGCAGTTCTTC	CATSRDLGRVYNEQFF
TRBV30	few	TRBJ1-2	-	13	TGTGCCTGCCGGGACACCACTAACTATGGCTACACCTTC	CACRDTTNYGYTF
TRBV7-2	few	TRBJ2-2	TRBD2	15	TGTGCCAGCAGCCGCGGGACTAGCGGGATCGGGGAGCTGTTTTTT	CASSRGTSGIGELFF
TRBV30	few	TRBJ2-5	-	15	TGTGCCTGGAGCACACCGGGACAAAGACAAGAGACCCAGTACTTC	CAWSTPGQRQETQYF
TRBV15	-	TRBJ2-7	-	18	TGTGCCACCAGCAGAGACCGGACTAAAGGCTGGGCTTCCTACGAGCAGTACTTC	CATSRDRTKGWASYEQYF
TRBV6-2/TRBV6-3	few	TRBJ2-1	TRBD2	16	TGTGCCAGCAGCCTCTTCATCGGACTAGCCCCCAATGAGCAGTTCTTC	CASSLFIGLAPNEQFF
TRBV6-1	-	TRBJ1-2	-	15	TGTGCCAGCAGTCGGGAAAGAGATTTTAACTATGGCTACACCTTC	CASSRERDFNYGYTF
TRBV7-6	few	TRBJ1-1	-	15	TGTGCCAGCAGCCAAGCACGGGCAAGGAACACTGAAGCTTTCTTT	CASSQARARNTEAFF